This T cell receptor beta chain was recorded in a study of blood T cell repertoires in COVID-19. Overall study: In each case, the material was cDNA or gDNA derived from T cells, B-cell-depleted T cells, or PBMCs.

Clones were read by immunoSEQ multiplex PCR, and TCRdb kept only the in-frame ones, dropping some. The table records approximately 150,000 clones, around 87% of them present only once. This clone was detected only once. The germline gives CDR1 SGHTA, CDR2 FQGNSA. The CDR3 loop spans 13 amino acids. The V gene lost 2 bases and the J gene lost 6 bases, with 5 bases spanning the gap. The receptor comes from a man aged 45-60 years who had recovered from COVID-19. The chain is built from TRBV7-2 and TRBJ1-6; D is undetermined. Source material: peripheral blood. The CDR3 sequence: CASSLRVNSPLHF. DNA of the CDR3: TGTGCCAGCAGCTTACGTGTTAATTCACCCCTCCACTTT. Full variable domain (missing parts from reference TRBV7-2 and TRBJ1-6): GAGVSQSPSNKVTEKGKDVELRCDPISGHTALYWYRQSLGQGLEFLIYFQGNSAPDKSGLPSDRFSAERTGGSVSTLTIQRTQQEDSAVYLCASSLRVNSPLHFGNGTRLTVT.